This T cell receptor beta chain was observed in a study of T cell clonotyping in hematopoietic cell transplantation. In the case of this clone: What it binds is not known.

Some clones are missing from TCRdb's copy, which holds only in-frame ones; the method was immunoSEQ multiplex PCR. The sample lists roughly 44,000 clones, roughly 96% seen once, with 0.95% in the top ten. Study findings and constraints: At the given depth, recipient repertoires were over 97% de novo clonotypes.

The CDR3 consists of 16 residues. The germline gives CDR1 SEHNR, CDR2 FQNEAQ (reference sequence). V was trimmed by 3 bases and J by 8 bases, leaving 22 bases between them. J is TRBJ1-2 and V is TRBV7-9, with D possibly being TRBD1 (5 bases). What was sequenced was peripheral blood mononuclear cells. The sequence was obtained from a man in his thirties or forties in good health. Some clones in this sample may be carry-over from other donors' samples. In DNA form, the CDR3 reads TGTGCCAGCAGCTTGGCTAGTCGGGACGCCTGGGACGGCTACACCTTC. Protein sequence: CASSLASRDAWDGYTF.